This TCR beta chain appears in the sequencing data of a study of shared clonotypes between healthy human individuals. Germline V lookup: CDR1 SGHRS, CDR2 YFSETQ. The CDR3 contains 14 residues. The J segment lost 2 bases and the V segment lost 2 bases, leaving 1 base of the junction unmatched. A note on this clone: Other DNA sequences in this sample translate to the same CDR3.

The protocol was immunoSEQ multiplex PCR, while the TCRdb copy is restricted to in-frame clones and leaves out a portion. The table lists roughly 2,500,000 clones, over 85% of them singletons. Input material: naive CD4+ T cells from PBMCs. Subset noted: CD45RA+ positively selected. V and J are TRBV5-1 and TRBJ2-7; TRBD2 matches 10 bases. The TCR originated in a man aged 18 to 29 in good health. Some clones in this sample may be carry-over from other donors' samples. The CDR3 loop is CASSFTSGTYEQYF. CDR3 sequence (DNA): TGCGCCAGCAGCTTTACTAGCGGGACCTACGAGCAGTACTTC. The complete variable domain, with remaining parts taken from reference TRBV5-1 and TRBJ2-7, reads KAGVTQTPRYLIKTRGQQVTLSCSPISGHRSVSWYQQTPGQGLQFLFEYFSETQRNKGNFPGRFSGRQFSNSRSEMNVSTLELGDSALYLCASSFTSGTYEQYFGPGTRLTVT.